The 31 T cell receptor beta chains presented below share a single source sample, sequenced in a study of CD8+ T cells in alopecia areata. It was cDNA, reverse transcribed from extracted RNA, that served as the sequencing template. The repertoire was sequenced with immunoSEQ multiplex PCR; TCRdb's copy has only in-frame clones and lacks some. Found here are approximately 300,000 clones, no singletons; the ten largest cover about 1.2%. The pooled cutaneous lymph node cells were sorted using several markers (CD4, CD8alpha, NKG2D, NKG2ACE and others). Sequenced input: CD4+ T cells sorted from a lymph node. These receptors were collected from a C3H/HeJ mouse with alopecia areata. The strain is characterized by the MHC haplotype H2-k.

This clone has just a few counts. Being one base from a much bigger clone, this may be a read error. The gene names here belong to mouse. The read finishes 4 residues shy of the CDR3 end, and the germline J gene is used to complete it. The same CDR3 arises from other DNA sequences in this sample as well. This chain links TRBV13-3 with TRBJ2-1, with 11 bases that match TRBD2. This CDR3 contains 15 residues. CDR1 NNHDY and CDR2 SYVADS come from the germline V gene. The trim removed 5 bases at V and 1 base at J, leaving 2 bases unmatched. Incomplete CDR3 DNA: TGTGCCAGCAGGGGGACTGGGGGAAACTATGCT. This codes for CASRGTGGNYA. The whole CDR3 reads CASRGTGGNYAEQFF.

This clone occurred a few times. Mouse germline and gene names are used. From the germline J gene comes the end of the CDR3, since the read stops 4 residues before it. The chain employs TRBV13-3 and TRBJ2-2; TRBD2 aligns across 13 bases. Germline CDR1 reads NNHDY; CDR2 reads SYVADS. The CDR3 length is 18 residues. The V and J ends lost 1 base and 2 bases, in that order; junction bases with no gene match: 5. CDR3 DNA (partial): TGTGCCAGCAGTGATACCCCGGGACTGGGGGGGAACACCGGG. It translates to CASSDTPGLGGNTG. The whole CDR3 protein reads CASSDTPGLGGNTGQLYF.

With regard to this clone: These gene names are mouse names. The CDR3 end falls 4 residues outside the read, so it is completed with the germline J gene. Other DNA sequences in this specimen translate into the identical CDR3. The J gene is TRBJ2-2, the V gene TRBV19, with TRBD1 identical over 10 bases. The CDR3 runs 15 residues. V was clipped by 2 bases and J by 4 bases; unmatched bases: 2. Germline V gene sequence: CDR1 FNHDT, CDR2 SITEND (reference sequence). The sequenced part of the CDR3 DNA is TGTGCCAGCAGTATTGGGACAGGGGTCACCGGG. Protein sequence: CASSIGTGVTG. The CDR3 reads in full as CASSIGTGVTGQLYF.

This clone was detected a few times. Genes and germline come from the mouse. The CDR3 end is not reached by the read, which stops 4 residues before it; the germline J gene fills it in. This chain uses TRBV13-1 with TRBJ2-7; weak D call: TRBD1 (6 bases). V was pared by 3 bases and J by 2 bases, with 12 bases between. The CDR3 spans 14 residues. In germline, CDR1 is NSHNY, CDR2 SYGAGN. CDR3 DNA (partial): TGTGCCAGCAGTGGAACAGGGAGGGCCTAT. Translating gives CASSGTGRAY. From start to end, the CDR3 is CASSGTGRAYEQYF.

With regard to this clone: The gene symbols are mouse symbols. The CDR3 extends 4 residues past the end of the read, so its final part is completed from the germline J gene. The chain joins TRBV13-1 to TRBJ2-1; 10 bases are a match to TRBD2. Germline V CDR1 and CDR2: NSHNY, SYGAGN. The CDR3 runs 15 residues. CDR3 sequence: CASSGPGLGSAEQFF. The covered CDR3 bases are TGTGCCAGCAGTGGTCCGGGACTGGGGAGCGCT.

Remarks on this clone: The genes are named according to mouse. The observed sequence ends 4 residues before the CDR3 terminus, with the missing tail filled in from the germline J gene. V is TRBV19 and J is TRBJ2-2, with 11 bases aligning to TRBD2. V dropped 5 bases and J dropped 4; count of bases not matched to a gene: 4. CDR3 length equals 15 residues. CDR1 is FNHDT, CDR2 SITEND, per germline (reference sequence). The CDR3 reads CASSNWGGSTGQLYF. The part of the CDR3 DNA that was read is TGTGCCAGCAGCAACTGGGGGGGCTCCACCGGG.

This clone occurred a few times. Genes and germline are mouse. The read finishes 4 residues shy of the CDR3 end, and the germline J gene is used to complete it. The J gene is TRBJ2-7, the V gene TRBV13-3, with TRBD1 matching over 7 bases. This CDR3 has 14 residues. Per germline, CDR1 NNHDY and CDR2 SYVADS. V shed 5 bases and J 0 bases; nucleotides not matched to a gene: 5. The CDR3 loop is CASRRGQSSYEQYF. The covered CDR3 bases are TGTGCCAGCAGGAGGGGACAGAGCTCCTAT.

With regard to this clone: Gene names denote mouse genes. The sequenced fragment ends 4 residues before the CDR3 boundary, so the rest is inferred from the germline J gene. This chain links TRBV31 with TRBJ2-1, with D maybe TRBD2 (6 bases). Trimming took 8 bases from V and 0 from J, leaving 11 bases between them. CDR3 length: 13 residues. Germline V gives CDR1 GKSSPN, CDR2 SITVG. The CDR3 loop reads CAQRLDNYAEQFF. CDR3 bases read: TGTGCCCAACGACTGGATAACTATGCT.

This clone came up a few times. Any gene name here is a mouse gene name. Coverage ceases 4 residues before the CDR3 finishes, and the germline J gene fills in the end. The chain is built from TRBV16 and TRBJ2-5, with 11 bases fitting TRBD2. In germline, CDR1 is SGHSA, CDR2 FRNQAP. J lost 2 bases, V lost 0 bases, and 4 bases had no gene match. CDR3 size: 17 residues. Here the CDR3 reads CASSLDWGTGGQDTQYF. Incomplete CDR3 DNA: TGTGCAAGCAGCTTAGATTGGGGGACTGGGGGCCAAGAC.

A note on this clone: Germline and genes: mouse. The read stops 4 residues short of the end of the CDR3; the missing end is completed from the germline J gene. The chain combines TRBV19 with TRBJ2-7; 7 nucleotides match TRBD1. The CDR3 sequence is 13 residues long. The J segment lost 1 base and the V segment lost 4 bases, leaving 2 bases of the junction unmatched. Per the germline V gene, CDR1 is FNHDT and CDR2 is SITEND (reference sequence). This CDR3 is CASSRTGSYEQYF. The CDR3 DNA, read in part, is TGTGCCAGCAGTCGGACAGGATCCTAT.

This clone came up a few times. Gene names and germline refer to mouse. The read halts 4 residues ahead of the CDR3 end, with the missing end drawn from the germline J gene. J is TRBJ1-2 and V is TRBV1, with D tentatively TRBD1 (6 bases). Looked up from germline, CDR1 is NSQYPW and CDR2 is LRSPGD (reference sequence). The length of the CDR3 is 16 residues. Trimming stripped 0 bases from V and 3 bases from J, with 14 bases between. The covered CDR3 bases are TGCACCTGCAGTGCAGATATACGGGGGGCGGACTCC. This translates into CTCSADIRGADS. The entire CDR3 protein reads CTCSADIRGADSDYTF.

Only a few counts were recorded for this clone. Gene labels here are mouse ones. The read gets to within 4 residues of the CDR3 end, and the germline J gene fills in the rest. The rearrangement joins TRBV13-2 to TRBJ2-3, with TRBD2 matching over 10 bases. V shed 2 bases, J shed 0 bases, and the junction held 3 bases outside the gene matches. The germline CDR1 and CDR2 sequences are NNHNN and SYGAGS (reference sequence). The CDR3 contains 16 residues. The DNA read from the CDR3 is TGTGCCAGCGGTGAGGACTGGGGGTCTAGTGCAGAA. Amino acid sequence: CASGEDWGSSAE. The complete CDR3 protein is CASGEDWGSSAETLYF.

This clone came up a few times. Each gene name is a mouse one. Incomplete CDR3 DNA: TGTGCCAGCAGTGATGCAGTGGACAGGGGGCGGGCT. Translating it yields CASSDAVDRGRA. The entire CDR3 sequence reads CASSDAVDRGRAEQFF. The chain is built from TRBV13-3 and TRBJ2-1, with TRBD1 matching over 11 bases. Read coverage stops 4 residues before the CDR3 terminus; the germline J gene supplies the remainder. In germline, CDR1 is NNHDY, CDR2 SYVADS. The CDR3 sequence is 16 residues long.

The table lists this clone with many counts. The gene names here belong to mouse. The CDR3 extends 4 residues past the end of the read, so its final part is completed from the germline J gene. V is TRBV13-1 and J is TRBJ1-1, with a weak D call TRBD1 (6 bases). The CDR3 is 14 amino acids. CDR1 is NSHNY and CDR2 is SYGAGN in the germline V gene. CDR3 sequence: CASSDRAGATEVFF. The sequenced part of the CDR3 DNA is TGTGCCAGCAGTGATAGGGCAGGGGCTACA.

Of note for this clone: Genes here carry mouse names. The read ends 4 residues before the CDR3 terminus; that terminus is restored from the germline J gene. Other DNA sequences in the sample encode the same CDR3. The rearrangement links TRBV13-1 to TRBJ2-3, with 9 bases lining up with TRBD2. The CDR3 has 14 amino acids. Germline trimming cut 5 bases from V and 0 bases from J; bases unmatched to any gene: 1. Germline V gene sequence: CDR1 NSHNY, CDR2 SYGAGN. The covered CDR3 bases are TGTGCCAGCAGGACTGGGGGTAGTGCAGAA. This encodes CASRTGGSAE. The full CDR3 is CASRTGGSAETLYF.

Turning to this clone: The gene names given are mouse names. The observed sequence ends 4 residues before the CDR3 terminus, with the missing tail filled in from the germline J gene. The J gene is TRBJ1-2, the V gene TRBV13-1; 9 positions match TRBD1. V trimming: 3 bases; J trimming: 3 bases; junction bases outside the gene matches: 3. This CDR3 contains 14 residues. Germline CDR1 reads NSHNY; CDR2 reads SYGAGN. CDR3 DNA, as far as it was read: TGTGCCAGCAGTGGGACAGGGGAGGACTCC. This codes for CASSGTGEDS. The full CDR3 sequence reads CASSGTGEDSDYTF.

Comments on this clone: The genes and germline here are from mouse. The observed sequence ends 4 residues before the CDR3 terminus, with the missing tail filled in from the germline J gene. Other DNA sequences of this sample code for an identical CDR3. This chain uses TRBV13-3 with TRBJ2-1, with a possible D match to TRBD1 (6 bases). Trimming shortened V by 2 bases and J by 1 base, and 10 bases separated the two germline ends. CDR1 and CDR2 (germline): NNHDY, SYVADS. This CDR3 is built from 15 residues. CDR3 region: CASSEPGQNYAEQFF. The covered CDR3 bases are TGTGCCAGCAGTGAGCCGGGACAAAACTATGCT.

The table lists this clone with many counts. The germline and genes are mouse ones. The observed sequence ends 4 residues before the CDR3 terminus, with the missing tail filled in from the germline J gene. The same CDR3 arises from other DNA sequences in this sample as well. The chain employs TRBV13-1 and TRBJ1-1; TRBD1 agrees at 8 bases. The V segment lost 3 bases and the J segment 3 bases; nucleotides outside the gene matches: 4. From germline, CDR1 is NSHNY and CDR2 SYGAGN. The CDR3 extends over 14 amino acids. CDR3 DNA, as far as it was read: TGTGCCAGCAGTGGGACAGGGAGGGACACA. Protein sequence: CASSGTGRDT. The whole CDR3 region reads CASSGTGRDTEVFF.

This clone was detected a few times. Gene names and germline refer to mouse. Read coverage stops 4 residues before the CDR3 terminus; the germline J gene supplies the remainder. At the DNA level, this CDR3 is encoded by other sequences in the same sample as well. The chain carries TRBV19 and TRBJ1-2; the D gene is possibly TRBD1 (5 bases). CDR1 and CDR2 from the germline V gene are FNHDT and SITEND (reference sequence). The CDR3 loop spans 13 amino acids. The ends were cut back, 2 bases at V and 1 base at J, with 6 bases in the middle. The CDR3 is CASSIGGNSDYTF. Incomplete CDR3 DNA: TGTGCCAGCAGTATTGGGGGAAACTCC.

In the case of this clone: The germline and genes are mouse ones. Read sequence stops 4 residues before the CDR3 end, and the germline J gene provides the missing end. This sequence joins TRBV1 and TRBJ2-7, with 10 bases aligning to TRBD2. This CDR3 is built from 16 residues. Germline CDR1 reads NSQYPW; CDR2 reads LRSPGD (reference sequence). V dropped 3 bases and J dropped 0; count of bases not matched to a gene: 5. The covered CDR3 bases are TGCACCTGCAGTGCGGCTGGGGGGGCGAGCTCCTAT. Translation: CTCSAAGGASSY. The whole CDR3 sequence reads CTCSAAGGASSYEQYF.

A note on this clone: Gene names are the mouse ones. The CDR3 end falls 4 residues outside the read, so it is completed with the germline J gene. This chain links TRBV17 with TRBJ1-1; 9 bases are shared with TRBD1. The V segment lost 6 bases and the J segment 3 bases; nucleotides outside the gene matches: 5. The CDR3 contains 14 residues. Germline values: CDR1 MNHDT, CDR2 YYDKIL. This CDR3 reads CASRPRDRDTEVFF. The DNA read from the CDR3 is TGTGCTAGCAGACCCCGGGACAGGGACACA.

In its sample, this clone was seen a few times. Gene names and germline refer to mouse. The read terminates 4 residues before the CDR3 end, so the remaining end is supplied by the germline J gene. This chain links TRBV13-2 with TRBJ2-4, with D possibly matching TRBD2 (6 bases). In germline, CDR1 is NNHNN, CDR2 SYGAGS (reference sequence). The CDR3 runs 14 residues. CDR3 DNA (partial): TGTGCCAGCGGTGAGCGGGACTTTCCAAAC. Translated: CASGERDFPN. The full CDR3 protein is CASGERDFPNTLYF.

This clone was seen a few times. The gene symbols are mouse symbols. The read ends 4 residues before the CDR3 terminus; that terminus is restored from the germline J gene. This chain uses TRBV17 with TRBJ2-1; 8 bases fit TRBD2. The CDR3 sequence is 14 residues long. Germline V gene sequence: CDR1 MNHDT, CDR2 YYDKIL. CDR3 DNA, as far as it was read: TGTGCTAGCAGTAGGAGGACTGGGAGGGCT. It is translated as CASSRRTGRA. The whole CDR3 is CASSRRTGRAEQFF.

Points on this clone: Genes here carry mouse names. Read coverage stops 4 residues before the CDR3 terminus; the germline J gene supplies the remainder. The V and J genes are TRBV19 and TRBJ1-2; tentative D call: TRBD1 (6 bases). The CDR3 runs to 16 residues. CDR1 is FNHDT and CDR2 is SITEND in the germline V gene (reference sequence). V gave up 2 bases and J gave up 0 bases, with 14 bases separating them. Partial CDR3 DNA: TGTGCCAGCAGTATCACAGGGAGGGTTGCAAACTCC. It translates to CASSITGRVANS. The complete CDR3 reads CASSITGRVANSDYTF. The variable domain in full, with the rest retrieved from reference TRBV19 and TRBJ1-2, is GGIITQTPKFLIGQEGQKLTLKCQQNFNHDTMYWYRQDSGKGLRLIYYSITENDLQKGDLSEGYDASREKKSSFSLTVTSAQKNEMAVFLCASSITGRVANSDYTFGSGTRLLVI.

The sample holds a few counts of this clone. All gene names here are mouse names. The CDR3 end lies 3 residues beyond the end of the read and is filled in from the germline J gene. The chain has TRBV5 and TRBJ1-6; unclear D gene. TRBJ1-6 is an ORF for which the function is uncertain. From germline, CDR1 is LGHNA and CDR2 YNLKQL (reference sequence). The CDR3 covers 16 residues. Trimming left V 3 bases short and J 0 bases short, with 9 bases between. CDR3 sequence: CASSHLQNSYNSPLYF. The CDR3 bases that were read are TGTGCCAGCAGCCACCTACAGAATTCCTATAATTCGCCC.

Notes on this clone: Genes here carry mouse names. The CDR3 end falls 4 residues outside the read, so it is completed with the germline J gene. The chain combines TRBV1 with TRBJ2-7; 10 positions agree with TRBD2. In germline, CDR1 is NSQYPW, CDR2 LRSPGD (reference sequence). This CDR3 spans 15 amino acids. V dropped 6 bases and J dropped 0; count of bases not matched to a gene: 5. The sequenced part of the CDR3 DNA is TGCACCTGCAGCGACTGGGGGGTCCACTCCTAT. Residues: CTCSDWGVHSY. The entire CDR3 protein is CTCSDWGVHSYEQYF.

This clone has more than one count but fewer than ten. The gene names here belong to mouse. The read halts 4 residues ahead of the CDR3 end, with the missing end drawn from the germline J gene. This chain connects TRBV19 to TRBJ2-3; TRBD2 agrees at 14 bases. The CDR3 length is 20 residues. The germline V gene has CDR1 FNHDT and CDR2 SITEND (reference sequence). Losses at the gene ends were 4 bases for V and 1 base for J; bases not matched to a gene: 14. This CDR3 reads CASSSGTGGARGSGAETLYF. The covered CDR3 bases are TGTGCCAGCAGTTCCGGGACTGGGGGGGCGAGGGGTTCGGGTGCAGAA.

This clone was picked up a small number of times. Gene labels here are mouse ones. Read sequence stops 4 residues before the CDR3 end, and the germline J gene provides the missing end. The rearrangement links TRBV5 to TRBJ2-7; D is possibly TRBD1 (6 bases). The CDR3 totals 13 residues. Germline V gene sequence: CDR1 LGHNA, CDR2 YNLKQL (reference sequence). CDR3 bases read: TGTGCCAGCAGCCAAGGCGGGACATAT. Encoded protein: CASSQGGTY. The whole CDR3 reads CASSQGGTYEQYF.

Comments on this clone: Gene names refer to mouse genes. The read gets to within 4 residues of the CDR3 end, and the germline J gene fills in the rest. This chain connects TRBV1 to TRBJ2-2; no firm D call. Germline V gene sequence: CDR1 NSQYPW, CDR2 LRSPGD (reference sequence). This CDR3 spans 14 amino acids. The V gene lost 2 bases and the J gene lost 2 bases, with 6 bases spanning the gap. CDR3 bases read: TGCACCTGCAGTGCAAGTAGGAACACCGGG. Protein sequence: CTCSASRNTG. The CDR3, in full, reads CTCSASRNTGQLYF.

A note on this clone: Genes and germline are mouse. The sequence runs out 4 residues before the end of the CDR3; the remainder is reconstructed from the germline J gene. Different DNA sequences within this sample yield the same CDR3. V is TRBV13-1 and J is TRBJ1-1; D possibly corresponds to TRBD1 (5 bases). The germline gives CDR1 NSHNY, CDR2 SYGAGN. The CDR3 extends over 14 amino acids. Trimming shortened V by 1 base and J by 1 base, and 8 bases separated the two germline ends. CDR3 DNA, as far as it was read: TGTGCCAGCAGTGATCTGGGGGGAAACACA. Protein product: CASSDLGGNT. The CDR3 as a whole reads CASSDLGGNTEVFF.

As to this clone: Each gene name is a mouse one. The CDR3 goes on 4 residues after the read ends, and that part is filled in from the germline J gene. Different DNA sequences within this sample yield the same CDR3. J is TRBJ1-2 and V is TRBV13-1; 10 nucleotides line up with TRBD1. CDR1 and CDR2 (germline): NSHNY, SYGAGN. The CDR3 runs to 14 residues. V shed 5 bases and J 0 bases; nucleotides not matched to a gene: 1. CDR3 residues: CASRDRGANSDYTF. CDR3 DNA (partial): TGTGCCAGCAGGGACAGGGGGGCAAACTCC.